These T cell receptor beta chains were read from a single sample in a study of blood T cell repertoires in COVID-19. TCRdb's copy holds only in-frame clones and misses some; the assay was immunoSEQ multiplex PCR. The sample has about 300,000 clones; around 90% are singletons. Specimen: PBMCs or T cells enriched from blood (not recorded which). The origin of the receptors is a man in his 60s who had recovered from COVID-19. Each CDR3 is given with its conserved first and last residue. Each record gives: D gene, V gene, J gene, clone size, CDR3 DNA, CDR3 protein. D genes are given only for firm matches. Only part of the rows carry a size: once, few, many, or a class if the clone is expanded.

D: -; V: TRBV7-9; J: TRBJ1-1; size: few; DNA: TGTGCCAGCAGCTCACAGGAAAACACTGAAGCTTTCTTT; CDR3: CASSSQENTEAFF
D: -; V: TRBV2; J: TRBJ2-5; size: -; DNA: TGTGCCAGCAGTGAAGAGGGGGGGCGCGTGGAGACCCAGTACTTC; CDR3: CASSEEGGRVETQYF
D: TRBD1; V: TRBV19; J: TRBJ1-2; size: -; DNA: TGTGCCAGTAGTATCTCGGGACAGGATGGCTACACCTTC; CDR3: CASSISGQDGYTF
D: TRBD2; V: TRBV9; J: TRBJ2-1; size: -; DNA: TGTGCCAGCAGCGTAGACTGGCTAGCGGGGAGTGTTGAGCAGTTCTTC; CDR3: CASSVDWLAGSVEQFF
D: TRBD2; V: TRBV5-1; J: TRBJ2-3; size: -; DNA: TGCGCCAGCAGCTTGGCCGGGACTAGTCCCGGCACAGATACGCAGTATTTT; CDR3: CASSLAGTSPGTDTQYF
D: TRBD1; V: TRBV12-3/TRBV12-4; J: TRBJ1-2; size: -; DNA: TGTGCCAGCAGCCTCGGACAGGGGGCCATCACCTTC; CDR3: CASSLGQGAITF
D: -; V: TRBV7-2; J: TRBJ2-4; size: -; DNA: TGTGCCAGCAGCTTAGATGGCCTAGCGAACAGGCGGTACTTC; CDR3: CASSLDGLANRRYF
D: -; V: TRBV19; J: TRBJ2-3; size: -; DNA: TGTGCCAGTAGCAAAACCCGAGATCGCACAGATACGCAGTATTTT; CDR3: CASSKTRDRTDTQYF
D: TRBD1; V: TRBV29-1; J: TRBJ1-1; size: -; DNA: TGCAGCGTTGGGTACGGACAGGGAGGACCTGAAGCTTTCTTT; CDR3: CSVGYGQGGPEAFF
D: TRBD2; V: TRBV5-5; J: TRBJ2-1; size: -; DNA: TGTGCCAGCAGCTCGCGACCGACTAGCGGGAGGTCCTCCTACAATGAGCAGTTCTTC; CDR3: CASSSRPTSGRSSYNEQFF
D: TRBD2; V: TRBV11-2; J: TRBJ2-6; size: once; DNA: TGTGCCAGCAGCTTAGCCTTCGGGGGGGACTCTGGGGCCAACGTCCTGACTTTC; CDR3: CASSLAFGGDSGANVLTF
D: TRBD2; V: TRBV27; J: TRBJ2-7; size: -; DNA: TGTGCCAGCAGTTTATCCCAGGCTAGCGGGAGGAACGAGCAGTACTTC; CDR3: CASSLSQASGRNEQYF
D: TRBD1; V: TRBV7-2; J: TRBJ1-4; size: -; DNA: TGTGCCAGCAGCCCAGACAGGGGTGGTGAAAAACTGTTTTTT; CDR3: CASSPDRGGEKLFF
D: TRBD2; V: TRBV19; J: TRBJ2-1; size: -; DNA: TGTGCCAGTAGAACCCGACTAGCGGGAGGGCTCTACAATGAGCAGTTCTTC; CDR3: CASRTRLAGGLYNEQFF
D: TRBD2; V: TRBV11-3; J: TRBJ2-7; size: -; DNA: TGTGCCAGCAGCGGGGCGGGGGGCTACGAGCAGTACTTC; CDR3: CASSGAGGYEQYF
D: -; V: TRBV12-3/TRBV12-4; J: TRBJ1-5; size: -; DNA: TGTGCCAGCAGTTTAGGGCCAGGACAGCCCCAGCATTTT; CDR3: CASSLGPGQPQHF
D: -; V: TRBV6-2/TRBV6-3; J: TRBJ2-3; size: -; DNA: TGTGCCAGCAGTTACGGGCCATACAGCACAGATACGCAGTATTTT; CDR3: CASSYGPYSTDTQYF
D: TRBD2; V: TRBV18; J: TRBJ2-1; size: -; DNA: TGTGCCAGCTCACCGGTCCTAGCGGGAGGGCCCCGAGTGTTTGAGCAGTTCTTC; CDR3: CASSPVLAGGPRVFEQFF
D: -; V: TRBV28; J: TRBJ1-6; size: -; DNA: TGTGCCAGCAGTCAAGTTTACGCGAGCTCCTATAATTCACCCCTCCACTTT; CDR3: CASSQVYASSYNSPLHF
D: TRBD1; V: TRBV7-3; J: TRBJ1-2; size: -; DNA: TGTGCCAGCAGCGTCGGACAGGGGGTTGATGGCTACACCTTC; CDR3: CASSVGQGVDGYTF
D: TRBD1; V: TRBV10-1; J: TRBJ1-2; size: -; DNA: TGCGCCAGCAGTGAGTCTACAGGGGGCCGCTACACCTTC; CDR3: CASSESTGGRYTF
D: -; V: TRBV3-1/TRBV3-2; J: TRBJ2-7; size: -; DNA: TGTGCCAGCAGCCAGGAAGGCTACAGGGTCTACGAGCAGTACTTC; CDR3: CASSQEGYRVYEQYF
D: TRBD2; V: TRBV28; J: TRBJ2-1; size: -; DNA: TGTGCCAGCAGCACCCGACTAGCGGGGGCTTACAATGAGCAGTTCTTC; CDR3: CASSTRLAGAYNEQFF
D: -; V: TRBV5-4; J: TRBJ1-1; size: -; DNA: TGTGCCAGCAGCTTGGATGACCGCGGAGCTTTCTTT; CDR3: CASSLDDRGAFF
D: -; V: TRBV18; J: TRBJ1-5; size: -; DNA: TGTGCCAGCTCACCCCAGCAGGGTAGCAATCAGCCCCAGCATTTT; CDR3: CASSPQQGSNQPQHF
D: TRBD1; V: TRBV7-6; J: TRBJ1-2; size: -; DNA: TGTGCCAGCAGCTTAGCCCCGTTAGGGGGCAATGGTGGCTACACCTTC; CDR3: CASSLAPLGGNGGYTF
D: TRBD1; V: TRBV27; J: TRBJ2-7; size: few; DNA: TGTGCCAGCAGCCCTCGGGACAGGGTATACGAGCAGTACTTC; CDR3: CASSPRDRVYEQYF
D: -; V: TRBV7-8; J: TRBJ1-6; size: -; DNA: TGTGCCAGCAGCCCAACTCTGAGGGGGGGGAATTCACCCCTCCACTTT; CDR3: CASSPTLRGGNSPLHF
D: -; V: TRBV7-9; J: TRBJ2-7; size: few; DNA: TGTGCCAGCAGCCTAACCTACGAGCAGTACTTC; CDR3: CASSLTYEQYF
D: -; V: TRBV5-1; J: TRBJ1-5; size: -; DNA: TGCGCCAGCAGCTTGGACAAATATCAGCCCCAGCATTTT; CDR3: CASSLDKYQPQHF
D: -; V: TRBV9; J: TRBJ2-1; size: -; DNA: TGTGCCAGCAGCGTGGAGCCAACCCCTCACTCCTACAATGAGCAGTTCTTC; CDR3: CASSVEPTPHSYNEQFF
D: -; V: TRBV28; J: TRBJ1-1; size: -; DNA: TGTGCCAGCAACTTGGGAGGGGAGGGGGCTGAAGCTTTCTTT; CDR3: CASNLGGEGAEAFF
D: -; V: TRBV28; J: TRBJ1-1; size: once; DNA: TGTGCCAGCAGCTCCTCGGTACTGCTAAACACTGAAGCTTTCTTT; CDR3: CASSSSVLLNTEAFF
D: -; V: TRBV28; J: TRBJ1-4; size: -; DNA: TGTGCCAGCAGCCCACCTTCCCAGGGTGATGAAAAACTGTTTTTT; CDR3: CASSPPSQGDEKLFF
D: TRBD1; V: TRBV5-1; J: TRBJ1-1; size: -; DNA: TGCGCCAGCAGGCGGGACAGGGGGCGTACTGAAGCTTTCTTT; CDR3: CASRRDRGRTEAFF
D: TRBD1; V: TRBV28; J: TRBJ1-6; size: -; DNA: TGTGCCAGTAGGACAGGCAATAATTCACCCCTCCACTTT; CDR3: CASRTGNNSPLHF
D: -; V: TRBV19; J: TRBJ2-7; size: -; DNA: TGTGCCACCACCTCGTTGGCGGGACCGAACTACGAGCAGTACTTC; CDR3: CATTSLAGPNYEQYF
D: -; V: TRBV12-3/TRBV12-4; J: TRBJ1-1; size: -; DNA: TGTGCCAGTTCGTCCCGGGGCACTGAAGCTTTCTTT; CDR3: CASSSRGTEAFF
D: -; V: TRBV7-3; J: TRBJ2-3; size: -; DNA: TGTGCCAGCAGCTTAACCGCGGGCACAGATACGCAGTATTTT; CDR3: CASSLTAGTDTQYF
D: TRBD2; V: TRBV6-4; J: TRBJ2-1; size: -; DNA: TGTGCCAGCAGTGACCGCCCAACATTTCTCACTAGCGGGAGTTACAATGAGCAGTTCTTC; CDR3: CASSDRPTFLTSGSYNEQFF
D: TRBD1; V: TRBV6-2/TRBV6-3; J: TRBJ2-3; size: -; DNA: TGTGCCAGCAGTAACGACAGGGTGAACACAGATACGCAGTATTTT; CDR3: CASSNDRVNTDTQYF
D: TRBD1; V: TRBV7-2; J: TRBJ1-1; size: once; DNA: TGTGCCAGCAGCCCCCGGGACAGGGTAAGTGGGGCTTTCTTT; CDR3: CASSPRDRVSGAFF
D: -; V: TRBV6-5; J: TRBJ2-7; size: -; DNA: TGTGCCAGCAGACCCGACAGGACCCTCTACGAGCAGTACTTC; CDR3: CASRPDRTLYEQYF
D: TRBD2; V: TRBV4-3; J: TRBJ2-7; size: -; DNA: TGCGCCAGCAGCCAGCTAATTAGCGGGAGCGACGAGCAGTACTTC; CDR3: CASSQLISGSDEQYF
D: -; V: TRBV19; J: TRBJ1-5; size: -; DNA: TGTGCCAGTAGTAGCCAGGGGATGGGTCAGCCCCAGCATTTT; CDR3: CASSSQGMGQPQHF
D: TRBD1; V: TRBV2; J: TRBJ1-5; size: -; DNA: TGTGCCAGCACTGAAGGGGGCAGGAATCAGCCCCAGCATTTT; CDR3: CASTEGGRNQPQHF
D: TRBD1; V: TRBV9; J: TRBJ2-7; size: -; DNA: TGTGCCAGCAGCTCTACAGGGGATGCCTACGAGCAGTACTTC; CDR3: CASSSTGDAYEQYF
D: TRBD2; V: TRBV9; J: TRBJ2-5; size: -; DNA: TGTGCCAGCAGCCCACGACTAGCGGGAGGCGAGGAGACCCAGTACTTC; CDR3: CASSPRLAGGEETQYF
D: -; V: TRBV11-3; J: TRBJ1-1; size: -; DNA: TGTGCCAGCAGCTTAGGGGGGGACACTGAAGCTTTCTTT; CDR3: CASSLGGDTEAFF
D: TRBD2; V: TRBV4-3; J: TRBJ2-5; size: -; DNA: TGCGCCAGCAGCCAAGCGAGGCTAGCGGGAGAGACCCAGTACTTC; CDR3: CASSQARLAGETQYF
D: -; V: TRBV28; J: TRBJ2-5; size: -; DNA: TGTGCCAGCATCCTCAAACTTTTTCCGTACTTC; CDR3: CASILKLFPYF
D: TRBD1; V: TRBV4-2; J: TRBJ2-1; size: many; DNA: TGTGCCAGCAGCAAGGGACAGGGTACCGGTGAGCAGTTCTTC; CDR3: CASSKGQGTGEQFF